The 8 T cell receptor beta chains below were found in one sample sequenced in a study of shared clonotypes between healthy human individuals. Here immunoSEQ multiplex PCR was the method, and the copy in TCRdb shows in-frame clones only, minus some. In the table there are 760,000 or so clones, around 96% of which are singletons. The naive CD8 fraction comprised CD45RO-negative cells positively selected for CCR7 and excluded terminally differentiated effector memory CD45RA+ cells. Material for sequencing was naive CD8+ T cells sorted from blood. These receptors all stem from a young man in good health.

CDR3: CASSGIGGTYGYTF. CDR3 nucleotides: TGTGCCAGCAGTGGGATTGGAGGGACTTATGGCTACACCTTC. This sequence joins TRBV6-1 and TRBJ1-2; possible D gene TRBD1, 5 bases. The CDR3 loop spans 14 amino acids. CDR1 and CDR2 from the germline V gene are MNHNS and SASEGT. Trimming left V 4 bases short and J 5 bases short, with 14 bases between.

This sequence joins TRBV7-2 and TRBJ1-2; tentatively, D is TRBD1 (5 bases). The CDR3 covers 18 residues. CDR1 and CDR2 from the germline V gene are SGHTA and FQGNSA. The V and J ends lost 5 bases and 2 bases respectively, with 24 bases between them. Written as DNA, the CDR3 is TGTGCCAGCAGCCCTGGGGACGGCTTCAGAATACCAAACTATGGCTACACCTTC. Protein sequence: CASSPGDGFRIPNYGYTF.

This clone was observed a handful of times. The CDR3 DNA reads TGTGCCAGCGTGGAGTTTTACGAGCAGTACTTC. It codes for CASVEFYEQYF. This rearrangement joins TRBV6-1 to TRBJ2-7, with D unclear. This CDR3 region has 11 residues. Trimming pared 8 bases from V and 4 bases from J, leaving 9 bases between. Germline values: CDR1 MNHNS, CDR2 SASEGT.

This chain links TRBV9 with TRBJ2-7; D is uncertain. This CDR3 is built from 16 residues. Per the germline V gene, CDR1 is SGDLS and CDR2 is YYNGEE. V lost 3 bases to trimming and J lost 4 bases, with 20 bases between them. The CDR3 DNA follows: TGTGCCAGCAGCGAGGGCATGGACGGGTTATTGTACGAGCAGTACTTC. The encoded protein is CASSEGMDGLLYEQYF.

Only one count was recorded for this clone. This chain joins TRBV10-1 and TRBJ1-1, with D tentatively TRBD1 (6 bases). Germline-derived CDR1 and CDR2 are WNHNN and SYGVQD (reference sequence). V was shortened by 5 bases and J by 6 bases, with 13 bases between the two germline ends. This CDR3 spans 13 amino acids. CDR3 loop: CASSQGLGAEAFF. CDR3 sequence (DNA): TGCGCCAGCAGTCAGGGGCTCGGCGCTGAAGCTTTCTTT.

The V gene is TRBV14, the J gene TRBJ2-6; D uncertain. Trimming stripped 1 base from V and 0 bases from J, with 13 bases between. This CDR3 has 18 residues. The germline V gene encodes CDR1 SGHDN and CDR2 FVKESK. CDR3 nucleotide sequence: TGTGCCAGCAGCCAAGCGATCAATACCGACTCTGGGGCCAACGTCCTGACTTTC. Amino acid sequence: CASSQAINTDSGANVLTF.

This clone occurred once. The V call is TRBV11-2, the J call TRBJ2-5, with a weak D call TRBD2 (5 bases). The ends were cut back, 6 bases at V and 0 bases at J, with 5 bases in the middle. The CDR3 totals 12 residues. Per germline, CDR1 SGHAT and CDR2 FQNNGV. CDR3 DNA: TGTGCCAGCAGGGACTACCAAGAGACCCAGTACTTC. Amino acids: CASRDYQETQYF.

The chain combines TRBV6-5 with TRBJ2-1, with D possibly TRBD1 on 5 matching bases. Germline CDR1 reads MNHEY; CDR2 reads SVGAGI. This CDR3 comprises 14 residues. In nucleotides, the CDR3 is TGTGTGGGGCTAGGGATCAGATTTCTGAATGAGCAGTTCTTC. Its translation: CVGLGIRFLNEQFF.